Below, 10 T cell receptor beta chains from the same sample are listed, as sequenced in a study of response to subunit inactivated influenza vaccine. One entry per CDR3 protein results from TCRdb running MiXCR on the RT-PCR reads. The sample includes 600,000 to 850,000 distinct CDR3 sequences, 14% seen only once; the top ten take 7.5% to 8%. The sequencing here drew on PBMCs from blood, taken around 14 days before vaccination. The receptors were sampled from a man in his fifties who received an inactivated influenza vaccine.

This CDR3 reads CSVDRREWETQYF. The DNA for the CDR3 is TGCAGCGTTGATAGGCGGGAGTGGGAGACCCAGTACTTC. The gene calls are TRBV29-1 and TRBJ2-5; 7 bases are shared with TRBD2. With V trimmed by 3 bases and J by 5 bases, 6 bases remained unmatched. Per the germline V gene, CDR1 is SQVTM and CDR2 is ANQGSEA. This CDR3 spans 13 amino acids.

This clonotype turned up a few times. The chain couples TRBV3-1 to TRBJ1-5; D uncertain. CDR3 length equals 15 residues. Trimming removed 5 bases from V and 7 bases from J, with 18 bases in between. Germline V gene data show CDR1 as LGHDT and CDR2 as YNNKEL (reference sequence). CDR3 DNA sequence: TGTGCCAGCAGCTTCGGGCCGATATCCGGGCAGCCCCAGCATTTT. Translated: CASSFGPISGQPQHF.

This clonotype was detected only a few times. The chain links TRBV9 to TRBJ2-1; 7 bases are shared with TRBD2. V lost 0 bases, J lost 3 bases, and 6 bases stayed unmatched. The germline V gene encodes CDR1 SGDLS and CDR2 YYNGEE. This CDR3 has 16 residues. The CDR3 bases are TGTGCCAGCAGCGTAGGTTTTAGCGGGTTCTACAATGAGCAGTTCTTC. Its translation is CASSVGFSGFYNEQFF.

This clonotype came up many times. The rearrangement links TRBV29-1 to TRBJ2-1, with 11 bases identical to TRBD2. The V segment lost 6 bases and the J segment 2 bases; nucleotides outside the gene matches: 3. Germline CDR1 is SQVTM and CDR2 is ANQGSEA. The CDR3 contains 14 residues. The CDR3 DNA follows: TGCAGCGTGGTAGCGGGGGGGCCCTACAATGAGCAGTTCTTC. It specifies CSVVAGGPYNEQFF.

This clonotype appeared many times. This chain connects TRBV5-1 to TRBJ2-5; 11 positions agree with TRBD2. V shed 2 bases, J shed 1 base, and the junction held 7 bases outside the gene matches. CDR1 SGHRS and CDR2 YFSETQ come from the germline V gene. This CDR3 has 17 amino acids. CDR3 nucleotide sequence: TGCGCCAGCAGCTTCGTCTCTAGCGGGAGGATCCAAGAGACCCAGTACTTC. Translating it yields CASSFVSSGRIQETQYF.

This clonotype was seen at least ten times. The CDR3 reads CASTNQGLWGYTF. The CDR3 region has the DNA TGTGCCAGCACCAACCAGGGCCTATGGGGCTACACCTTC. The chain carries TRBV12-3 or TRBV12-4 and TRBJ1-2, with a possible D match to TRBD1 (5 bases). CDR3 length: 13 amino acids. Trimming removed 7 bases from V and 8 bases from J, with 17 bases in between.

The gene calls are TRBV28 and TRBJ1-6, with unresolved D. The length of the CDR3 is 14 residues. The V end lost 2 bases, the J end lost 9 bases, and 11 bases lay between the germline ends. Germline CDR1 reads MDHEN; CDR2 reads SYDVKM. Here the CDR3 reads CASSLENRLSPLHF. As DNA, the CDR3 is TGTGCCAGCAGTTTAGAGAACAGACTTTCACCCCTCCACTTT.

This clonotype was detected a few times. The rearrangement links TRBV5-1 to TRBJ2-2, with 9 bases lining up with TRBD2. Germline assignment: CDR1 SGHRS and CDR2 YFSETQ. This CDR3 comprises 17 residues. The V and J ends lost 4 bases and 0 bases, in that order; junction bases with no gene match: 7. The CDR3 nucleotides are TGCGCCAGCAGCACTATGACTAGCGGTGCGAACACCGGGGAGCTGTTTTTT. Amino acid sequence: CASSTMTSGANTGELFF. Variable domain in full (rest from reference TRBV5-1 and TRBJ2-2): KAGVTQTPRYLIKTRGQQVTLSCSPISGHRSVSWYQQTPGQGLQFLFEYFSETQRNKGNFPGRFSGRQFSNSRSEMNVSTLELGDSALYLCASSTMTSGANTGELFFGEGSRLTVL.

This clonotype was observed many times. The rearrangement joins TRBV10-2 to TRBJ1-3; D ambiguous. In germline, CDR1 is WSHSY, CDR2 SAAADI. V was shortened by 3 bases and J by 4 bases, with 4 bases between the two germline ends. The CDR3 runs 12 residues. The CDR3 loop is CASSDSGNTIYF. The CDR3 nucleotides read TGCGCCAGCAGTGATTCGGGAAACACCATATATTTT.

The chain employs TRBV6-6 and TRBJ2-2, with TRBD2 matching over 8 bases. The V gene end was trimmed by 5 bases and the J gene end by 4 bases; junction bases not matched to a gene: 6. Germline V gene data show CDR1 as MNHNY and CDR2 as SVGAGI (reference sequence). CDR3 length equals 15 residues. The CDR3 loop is CASSSSGALTGELFF. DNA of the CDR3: TGTGCCAGCAGTAGTAGCGGGGCCCTCACCGGGGAGCTGTTTTTT.